These 27 T cell receptor beta chains originate from one sample sequenced in a study of metastatic and nonmetastatic thyroid tumors. With MiXCR, TCRdb reprocessed the PCR reads. This sample has approximately 11,000 clones; just under 30% occur once, and the top ten carry around 16%. Thyroid surgery had not been preceded by any treatment in any patient. Material for sequencing was tumor tissue. These receptors were collected from a female donor with papillary thyroid cancer or a benign thyroid nodule (not recorded which). Some clones in this sample may be carry-over from other donors' samples.

The genes are TRBV2 and TRBJ2-2; D may be TRBD2 (6 bases). The CDR3 consists of 13 residues. Trimming took off 7 bases at V and 6 bases at J, with 12 bases between the two ends. Germline V gene data show CDR1 as SNHLY and CDR2 as FYNNEI. This chain's CDR3 is CASIGGSAGELFF. The CDR3 DNA reads as TGTGCCAGCATTGGGGGGTCGGCCGGGGAGCTGTTTTTT.

By its share, this clone is medium-sized. This chain links TRBV5-1 with TRBJ1-2, with 7 bases aligning to TRBD1. Per the germline V gene, CDR1 is SGHRS and CDR2 is YFSETQ. V shed 2 bases and J 4 bases; nucleotides not matched to a gene: 5. The length of the CDR3 is 14 residues. The CDR3 reads CASSFGQEGYGYTF. DNA of the CDR3: TGCGCCAGCAGCTTCGGACAGGAGGGCTATGGCTACACCTTC.

J is TRBJ2-7 and V is TRBV3-1; D is undetermined. Germline V gene sequence: CDR1 LGHDT, CDR2 YNNKEL (reference sequence). The CDR3 has 13 residues. Trimming removed 1 base at V and 2 bases at J, with 6 bases between. CDR3 coding DNA: TGTGCCAGCAGCCAAGTAAACGCCTACGAGCAGTACTTC. Amino acid sequence: CASSQVNAYEQYF.

In its sample, this clone is medium-sized. V and J are TRBV6-1 and TRBJ2-7, with D unclear. Trimming shortened V by 8 bases and J by 2 bases, and 13 bases separated the two germline ends. This CDR3 is built from 13 residues. The germline gives CDR1 MNHNS, CDR2 SASEGT. The CDR3: CASLPTTTYEQYF. The CDR3, as DNA: TGTGCCAGCCTCCCGACCACCACCTACGAGCAGTACTTC.

V is TRBV5-1 and J is TRBJ1-1; 9 nucleotides match TRBD1. The germline CDR1 and CDR2 sequences are SGHRS and YFSETQ. Trimming took 4 bases from V and 4 from J; bases not matched to a gene: 5. The CDR3 contains 14 residues. CDR3 nucleotides: TGCGCCAGCAGCCAACTGACAGGGGGCACTGAAGCTTTCTTT. Amino acid sequence: CASSQLTGGTEAFF.

The chain uses TRBV3-1 and TRBJ2-7; the D gene could be TRBD1 or TRBD2 (5 bases each). V lost 3 bases, J lost 7 bases, and 16 bases lay in between. Germline-derived CDR1 and CDR2 are LGHDT and YNNKEL (reference sequence). The CDR3 contains 14 residues. CDR3 DNA: TGTGCCAGCAGCCACGGGGCGAAAGGGCGGGAGCAGTACTTC. Translating gives CASSHGAKGREQYF.

This clone was seen only a few times. The chain is built from TRBV28 and TRBJ2-3; D might be TRBD2 (6 bases). V dropped 4 bases and J dropped 5 bases, with 19 bases sitting between them. Germline values: CDR1 MDHEN, CDR2 SYDVKM. The CDR3 totals 16 residues. This CDR3 reads CASSSRLAGRKDTQYF. DNA of the CDR3: TGTGCCAGCAGTTCCCGGCTGGCGGGGAGAAAAGATACGCAGTATTTT.

V and J are TRBV19 and TRBJ1-1; D not certain. Germline lookup yields CDR1 LNHDA and CDR2 SQIVND (reference sequence). The germline V and J ends were trimmed by 7 bases and 3 bases, with 9 bases remaining between them. The CDR3 is made up of 12 amino acids. The CDR3 loop is CASNTGYTEAFF. The CDR3 DNA is TGTGCCAGTAATACGGGATACACTGAAGCTTTCTTT.

This clone was seen ten or more times. The gene calls are TRBV30 and TRBJ1-1; 7 nucleotides align to TRBD1. The CDR3 spans 14 residues. The germline V gene encodes CDR1 GTSNPN and CDR2 SVGIG (reference sequence). With V trimmed by 0 bases and J by 5 bases, 6 bases remained unmatched. CDR3 sequence reads: CAWSVRAGGTEAFF. The CDR3 nucleotides are TGTGCCTGGAGTGTACGAGCAGGGGGGACTGAAGCTTTCTTT.

This clone was counted at least ten times. Here the CDR3 DNA reads TGTGCCAGCAGCCGAAGCGTACCGTGGACAGACCAAGAGACCCAGTACTTC. Translating it yields CASSRSVPWTDQETQYF. The V gene is TRBV7-6, the J gene TRBJ2-5; D possibly corresponds to TRBD1 (6 bases). The CDR3 extends over 17 amino acids. In germline, CDR1 is SGHVS, CDR2 FNYEAQ. The V and J ends lost 5 bases and 0 bases respectively, with 19 bases between them.

CDR3 sequence (DNA): TGTGCCAGCAGCGTAGGGACATCCCCAGAGACCCAGTACTTC. It codes for CASSVGTSPETQYF. V gene TRBV9 combines with J gene TRBJ2-5; possibly TRBD1 for D (5 bases). Germline V CDR1 and CDR2: SGDLS, YYNGEE. V lost 0 bases and J 4 bases, leaving 10 bases between the germline ends. The CDR3 has 14 amino acids.

This clone was seen a few times. The gene calls are TRBV25-1 and TRBJ2-7; D is unresolved. V lost 8 bases and J 4 bases, leaving 12 bases between the germline ends. The CDR3 extends over 12 amino acids. Germline V lookup: CDR1 MGHDK, CDR2 SYGVNS. Here the CDR3 DNA reads TGTGCCAGCGGGCCTGGGCCATACGAGCAGTACTTC. This sequence encodes CASGPGPYEQYF.

The chain recombines TRBV7-2 with TRBJ1-1, with a tentative D call TRBD1 (5 bases). V was trimmed by 9 bases and J by 4 bases, leaving 15 bases between them. The CDR3 covers 13 residues. CDR1 and CDR2 (germline): SGHTA, FQGNSA. CDR3 protein: CARSKERGTEAFF. The CDR3 nucleotides read TGTGCCAGAAGCAAAGAGAGGGGCACTGAAGCTTTCTTT.

This clone is labeled medium-sized (0.01 to 0.1%). The rearrangement links TRBV5-1 to TRBJ1-2; no firm D call. The germline V gene has CDR1 SGHRS and CDR2 YFSETQ. Trimming removed 4 bases from V and 5 bases from J, with 12 bases in between. The CDR3 totals 13 residues. The CDR3 DNA reads TGCGCCAGCAGCCCCGGCGGGGAATATGGCTACACCTTC. This translates into CASSPGGEYGYTF.

The CDR3 region is CRAQQGDRNTEAFF. CDR3 sequence (DNA): TGCAGGGCACAACAGGGAGACAGAAACACTGAAGCTTTCTTT. V usage is TRBV20-1 and J usage is TRBJ1-1, with a possible D match to TRBD1 (6 bases). The CDR3 spans 14 residues. Germline assignment: CDR1 DFQATT and CDR2 SNEGSKA (reference sequence).

J is TRBJ2-1 and V is TRBV5-8; D is ambiguous. Per the germline V gene, CDR1 is SGHTS and CDR2 is YDEGEE. Trimming shortened V by 0 bases and J by 3 bases, and 7 bases separated the two germline ends. This CDR3 has 14 residues. For the CDR3, the DNA is TGTGCCAGCAGCTTGGAAGGGAACTACAATGAGCAGTTCTTC. Translating gives CASSLEGNYNEQFF.

This clone qualifies as large. The chain couples TRBV7-3 to TRBJ2-7; D not resolved. This CDR3 is 14 amino acids long. From germline, CDR1 is SGHTA and CDR2 FQGTGA. V was cut by 2 bases and J by 0 bases, with 8 bases left in between. CDR3 coding DNA: TGTGCCAGCAGCTTATATACGGGCTCCTACGAGCAGTACTTC. It is translated as CASSLYTGSYEQYF.

In this sample, this clone is medium-sized (0.01 to 0.1%). The J gene is TRBJ2-3, the V gene TRBV4-2, with TRBD1 as a possible D gene (6 bases). V was pared by 1 base and J by 1 base, with 9 bases between. The CDR3 is 15 amino acids. In germline, CDR1 is LGHNA, CDR2 YNFKEQ. CDR3 sequence reads: CASSQAPGGTDTQYF. As DNA, the CDR3 is TGTGCCAGCAGCCAAGCGCCAGGGGGCACAGATACGCAGTATTTT.

The CDR3 nucleotides are TGTGCCAGCAGCCACTCAGAGGGGTTGTTGTTTTATGAGCAGTTCTTC. Protein: CASSHSEGLLFYEQFF. The V call is TRBV11-2, the J call TRBJ2-1, with D possibly called TRBD1 or TRBD2 (5 bases each). With 5 bases removed from V and 8 bases from J, the gap between germline ends came to 22 bases. CDR3 size: 16 residues. Germline CDR1 reads SGHAT; CDR2 reads FQNNGV.

In nucleotides, the CDR3 is TGTGCCAGCAGCTTACTTGGGATCTCTGGAAACACCATATATTTT. Translated: CASSLLGISGNTIYF. V is TRBV13 and J is TRBJ1-3; no firm D call. Germline CDR1 is PRHDT and CDR2 is FYEKMQ (reference sequence). V was cut by 2 bases and J by 0 bases, with 8 bases left in between. The CDR3 contains 15 residues.

The J gene is TRBJ2-7, the V gene TRBV11-2; the match to TRBD2 covers 11 bases. This CDR3 spans 17 amino acids. The J segment lost 5 bases and the V segment lost 0 bases, leaving 9 bases of the junction unmatched. From germline, CDR1 is SGHAT and CDR2 FQNNGV. CDR3 loop: CASSLDLFTSGSHEQYF. DNA for the CDR3: TGTGCCAGCAGCTTAGATCTGTTTACTAGCGGGAGTCACGAGCAGTACTTC.

The chain combines TRBV20-1 with TRBJ1-6; no firm D call. V was cut by 3 bases and J by 8 bases, with 14 bases left in between. The CDR3 is 14 residues long. The germline gives CDR1 DFQATT, CDR2 SNEGSKA (reference sequence). The CDR3 spells CSASVPLSDSPLHF. CDR3 nucleotide sequence: TGCAGTGCTAGCGTTCCTCTTTCGGATTCACCCCTCCACTTT.

The chain combines TRBV6-1 with TRBJ1-2; D unresolved. This CDR3 is built from 13 residues. Trimming took 6 bases from V and 2 from J, leaving 10 bases between them. In germline, CDR1 is MNHNS, CDR2 SASEGT. CDR3 protein: CASSLVGNYGYTF. The CDR3 DNA sequence: TGTGCCAGCAGCCTCGTCGGGAACTATGGCTACACCTTC.

There are many counts of this clone. V gene TRBV4-3 combines with J gene TRBJ1-6; TRBD1 is a possible D gene (5 bases). CDR1 LGHNA and CDR2 YSLEER come from the germline V gene. This CDR3 contains 15 residues. V was pared by 0 bases and J by 7 bases, with 10 bases between. The CDR3, as DNA: TGCGCCAGCAGCCAAGAGGACGGGGACAATTCACCCCTCCACTTT. Its translation: CASSQEDGDNSPLHF.

The genes are TRBV20-1 and TRBJ1-2, with 7 bases fitting TRBD1. After removal of 6 bases from V and 2 bases from J, the junction contained 12 bases not matched to a gene. CDR1 and CDR2 from the germline V gene are DFQATT and SNEGSKA (reference sequence). There are 15 residues in the CDR3. The CDR3 DNA is TGCAGTGCCATGGGACAGTTAATGGGAAACTATGGCTACACCTTC. Translation gives CSAMGQLMGNYGYTF.

In its sample, this clone ranks as medium-sized (0.01 to 0.1%). This CDR3 reads CASRKDLTRGGQETQYF. The CDR3 DNA reads TGTGCCAGCAGGAAAGACCTGACAAGGGGGGGCCAAGAGACCCAGTACTTC. The chain is built from TRBV12-3 or TRBV12-4 and TRBJ2-5; D possibly corresponds to TRBD2 (7 bases). The CDR3 is made up of 17 amino acids. The V end lost 6 bases, the J end lost 1 base, and 21 bases lay between the germline ends.

This clone was detected many times. The chain couples TRBV5-1 to TRBJ1-4; TRBD1 aligns across 11 bases. The CDR3 consists of 17 residues. The germline V gene encodes CDR1 SGHRS and CDR2 YFSETQ. The V gene end was trimmed by 4 bases and the J gene end by 3 bases; junction bases not matched to a gene: 8. CDR3 amino acids: CASSLSGQGGPNEKLFF. In DNA form, the CDR3 reads TGCGCCAGCAGCCTCTCGGGACAGGGGGGTCCTAATGAAAAACTGTTTTTT.